These T cell receptor beta chains were read from a single sample in a study of T cell repertoires in cytomegalovirus infection. No antigen has been assigned to these receptors. TCRdb processed the reads anew with MiXCR; each CDR3 protein has one entry. The table includes around 300,000 distinct CDR3 sequences, around 20% detected once. This sample comprised cultured PBMCs, obtained from culture after CMV antigen stimulation. Receptor source: a human donor in good health (CMV status not recorded). Some clones in this sample may be carry-over from other donors' samples. The CDR3 runs from the conserved cysteine through the conserved F or W. A D gene is named only where the DNA matches it firmly. Rows give clone size only sometimes, using once, few, many, or a class for an expanded clone.

size	J	V	D	DNA	CDR3
few	TRBJ2-1	TRBV20-1	TRBD2	TGCAGTGCTAGAGCCCCCGGGAGGGCCGATGATGAGCAGTTCTTC	CSARAPGRADDEQFF
NA	TRBJ1-2	TRBV2	NA	TGTGCCAGCAGTGAAGGGAGGGTGTCTAACTATGGCTACACCTTC	CASSEGRVSNYGYTF
NA	TRBJ2-5	TRBV29-1	TRBD1	TGCAGCGCCACGGGACAGGGGAAGGGGAAGACCCAGTACTTC	CSATGQGKGKTQYF
few	TRBJ2-2	TRBV4-2	NA	TGTGCCAGCAGCCCCGGCGGGGTCAACACCGGGGAGCTGTTTTTT	CASSPGGVNTGELFF
NA	TRBJ1-2	TRBV12-3/TRBV12-4	NA	TGTGCCAGCAGAGAACAAGCTAACTATGGCTACACCTTC	CASREQANYGYTF
many	TRBJ2-1	TRBV7-2	TRBD2	TGTGCCAGCAGCTTAGTGACTAGCGGGAGGCATGAGCAGTTCTTC	CASSLVTSGRHEQFF
NA	TRBJ1-6	TRBV27	NA	TGTGCCAGCAGTTCTCACAGGGCGTTCAATTCACCCCTCCACTTT	CASSSHRAFNSPLHF
few	TRBJ2-7	TRBV7-2	TRBD1	TGTGCCAGCAGCTTCCGACAGGGGGCTAATGAGCAGTACTTC	CASSFRQGANEQYF
NA	TRBJ2-3	TRBV6-1	NA	TGTGCCAGCAGTGTCAGTAGGGGCCCCGAAGGAGATACGCAGTATTTT	CASSVSRGPEGDTQYF
NA	TRBJ1-5	TRBV6-2/TRBV6-3	NA	TGTGCCAGCAGCCCGGGCGAGAATCAGCCCCAGCATTTT	CASSPGENQPQHF
NA	TRBJ2-6	TRBV15	NA	TGTGCCACCAGCAGTAGGGCGCCTGGGGCCAACGTCCTGACTTTC	CATSSRAPGANVLTF
NA	TRBJ2-7	TRBV7-2	TRBD2	TGTGCCAGCAGCGGGGGGGGGGGGGGGGGGTATCCCTACGAGCAGTACTTC	CASSGGGGGGYPYEQYF
NA	TRBJ2-1	TRBV19	TRBD2	TGTGCCAGTAGTATCCACGCGGGAGGGCCCCCATACAATGAGCAGTTCTTC	CASSIHAGGPPYNEQFF
NA	TRBJ1-1	TRBV7-6	TRBD1	TGTGCCAGCAGCCTAAGAACAGGGGGGCCAGACACTGAAGCTTTCTTT	CASSLRTGGPDTEAFF
NA	TRBJ1-1	TRBV4-3	NA	TGCGCCAGCAGCCAAGTTATGGCAGGACATGAAGCTTTCTTT	CASSQVMAGHEAFF
NA	TRBJ2-5	TRBV11-2	TRBD2	TGTGCCAGCAGCCCCGGGACTAGCGGGCTGAGGGAGACCCAGTACTTC	CASSPGTSGLRETQYF
NA	TRBJ2-7	TRBV7-9	TRBD1	TGTGCCAGCAGCTTAGTCGGACAGGTTGATCGGTACGAGCAGTACTTC	CASSLVGQVDRYEQYF
NA	TRBJ1-2	TRBV6-6	NA	TGTGCCAGCAGTTACGGGGGGAAGGGGTATGGCTACACCTTC	CASSYGGKGYGYTF
few	TRBJ1-4	TRBV27	TRBD1	TGTGCCAGCAGTCCGAACAGGGGGCTTATCAGGAGTAATGAAAAACTGTTTTTT	CASSPNRGLIRSNEKLFF
NA	TRBJ2-5	TRBV5-1	TRBD2	TGCGCCAACACCCAGACTAGCGGGATCCAAGAGACCCAGTACTTC	CANTQTSGIQETQYF
once	TRBJ2-2	TRBV27	NA	TGTGCCAGCAGTTTATTGGGGTCGGTGGACACCGGGGAGCTGTTTTTT	CASSLLGSVDTGELFF
many	TRBJ2-5	TRBV7-2	NA	TGTGCCAGCAGCGGTGGAAACCAAGAGACCCAGTACTTC	CASSGGNQETQYF
NA	TRBJ2-5	TRBV7-3	NA	TGTGCCAGCAGCTTAGATCAAGCGGCCCAAGAGACCCAGTACTTC	CASSLDQAAQETQYF
many	TRBJ1-2	TRBV12-3/TRBV12-4	NA	TGTGCCAGCAGTTTACGGGGGTATGGCTACACCTTC	CASSLRGYGYTF
few	TRBJ2-3	TRBV7-2	TRBD2	TGTGCCAGTGGGACTAGCGGGAGGGATACGCAGTATTTT	CASGTSGRDTQYF
many	TRBJ1-1	TRBV7-9	NA	TGTGCCAGCAGCCCTTGGGGGGGGCTGAACACTGAAGCTTTCTTT	CASSPWGGLNTEAFF
few	TRBJ2-3	TRBV7-2	NA	TGTGCCAGCAGCTTAAGGCATAGCACAGATACGCAGTATTTT	CASSLRHSTDTQYF
few	TRBJ1-1	TRBV7-9	TRBD1	TGTGCCAGCAGCGCCTCCGTAAGGGGGCTAAACACTGAAGCTTTCTTT	CASSASVRGLNTEAFF
NA	TRBJ2-1	TRBV20-1	TRBD2	TGCAGTGCTCGAGGAGGGGGTACTAGCGGGAGTGGTAGCAATGAGCAGTTCTTC	CSARGGGTSGSGSNEQFF
many	TRBJ2-7	TRBV11-3	NA	TGTGCCAGCAGCCCCCGAGGTCAGGGGGGATCCTACGAGCAGTACTTC	CASSPRGQGGSYEQYF
many	TRBJ2-1	TRBV7-9	TRBD2	TGTGCCAGCAGCTTAGGGGCTAGCGGGTACTACAATGAGCAGTTCTTC	CASSLGASGYYNEQFF
once	TRBJ2-3	TRBV20-1	TRBD1	TGCAGTGCTGCTTTTAGGGACAGGGGCGAAGATACGCAGTATTTT	CSAAFRDRGEDTQYF
NA	TRBJ2-5	TRBV7-2	NA	TGTGCCAGCAGCTTCCTGAGGGGTGAGACCCAGTACTTC	CASSFLRGETQYF
many	TRBJ1-1	TRBV7-8	TRBD1	TGTGCCAGCAGCTTGGACAGGGGGAACACTGAAGCTTTCTTT	CASSLDRGNTEAFF
few	TRBJ1-2	TRBV11-2	NA	TGTGCCAGCAGCTTACGGTTTCTGGGGGGCTATGGCTACACCTTC	CASSLRFLGGYGYTF
few	TRBJ2-2	TRBV9	TRBD1	TGTGCCAGCAGCGTAGGGACAGGGCAGGGCGGGGAGCTGTTTTTT	CASSVGTGQGGELFF
many	TRBJ1-1	TRBV12-3/TRBV12-4	TRBD1	TGTGCCAGCAGCCCCACAGGGGTTAACACTGAAGCTTTCTTT	CASSPTGVNTEAFF
many	TRBJ2-1	TRBV7-9	TRBD2	TGTGCCAGCAGCCCGAGGCCAGCGGGAGGGAGGAATGAGCAGTTCTTC	CASSPRPAGGRNEQFF
NA	TRBJ1-2	TRBV6-6	TRBD1	TGTGCCAGCAGTTACTCGGGACAGGGGGGACCTAACTATGGCTACACCTTC	CASSYSGQGGPNYGYTF
many	TRBJ2-5	TRBV7-2	NA	TGTGCCAGCAGCCATCCAGTTCAAGAGACCCAGTACTTC	CASSHPVQETQYF
NA	TRBJ1-6	TRBV20-1	TRBD1	TGCAGTGCTTACTTCACAGGGGACAATTCACCCCTCCACTTT	CSAYFTGDNSPLHF